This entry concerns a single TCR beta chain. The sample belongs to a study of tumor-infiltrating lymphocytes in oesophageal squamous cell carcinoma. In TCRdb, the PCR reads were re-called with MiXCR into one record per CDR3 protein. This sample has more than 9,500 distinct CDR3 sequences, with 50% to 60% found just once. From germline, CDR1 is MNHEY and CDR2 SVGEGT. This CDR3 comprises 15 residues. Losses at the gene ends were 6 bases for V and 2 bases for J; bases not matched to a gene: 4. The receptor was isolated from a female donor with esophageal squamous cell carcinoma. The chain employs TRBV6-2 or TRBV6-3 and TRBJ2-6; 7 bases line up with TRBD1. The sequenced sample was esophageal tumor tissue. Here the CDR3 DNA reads TGTGCCAGCAGCCACGACAGGGCTGGGGCCAACGTCCTGACTTTC. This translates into CASSHDRAGANVLTF.